The 5 T cell receptor beta chains reported below all come from one sample, sequenced in a study of blood T cell repertoires in COVID-19. The table came from immunoSEQ multiplex PCR; TCRdb's copy has only in-frame clones and leaves some out. The data show 45,000 or so clones, 86% seen once. Sequencing input: peripheral blood. The receptors were gathered from a human donor in a cohort sampled during active COVID-19.

The chain couples TRBV7-9 to TRBJ1-1, with no clear D. There are 13 residues in the CDR3. The ends were cut back, 5 bases at V and 2 bases at J, with 9 bases in the middle. In germline, CDR1 is SEHNR, CDR2 FQNEAQ (reference sequence). The CDR3 sequence is CASSASGNTEAFF. The CDR3 DNA sequence: TGTGCCAGCAGCGCCTCAGGAAACACTGAAGCTTTCTTT.

The rearrangement uses TRBV14 and TRBJ2-1; 9 nucleotides match TRBD1. The V gene end was trimmed by 3 bases and the J gene end by 6 bases; junction bases not matched to a gene: 6. The CDR3 contains 15 residues. Germline CDR1 is SGHDN and CDR2 is FVKESK. The CDR3 reads CASSHRDRAFNEQFF. The CDR3 DNA sequence: TGTGCCAGCAGCCACCGGGACAGGGCCTTCAATGAGCAGTTCTTC. Based on the CDR3 plus reference TRBV14 and TRBJ2-1, the full variable domain is EAGVTQFPSHSVIEKGQTVTLRCDPISGHDNLYWYRRVMGKEIKFLLHFVKESKQDESGMPNNRFLAERTGGTYSTLKVQPAELEDSGVYFCASSHRDRAFNEQFFGPGTRLTVL.

The V gene is TRBV7-6, the J gene TRBJ2-7; a weak D match, TRBD2 (6 bases). CDR1 and CDR2 from the germline V gene are SGHVS and FNYEAQ. Deletions cut 4 bases from V and 6 bases from J, with 10 bases between. This CDR3 is 12 amino acids long. The CDR3 DNA follows: TGTGCCAGCAGCTCCCGGGGAGGCGAGCAGTACTTC. It codes for CASSSRGGEQYF.

The V call is TRBV11-1, the J call TRBJ1-1; TRBD1 aligns across 9 bases. This CDR3 has 15 residues. Germline V gene data show CDR1 as SGHAT and CDR2 as FQDESV (reference sequence). V lost 7 bases, J lost 7 bases, and 13 bases stayed unmatched. The CDR3 sequence: CASTEGGTGSIEAFF. The CDR3 DNA reads as TGTGCCAGCACCGAAGGAGGGACAGGGTCGATTGAAGCTTTCTTT.

CDR3 DNA: TGTGCCAGCAGCGTAGGGGGTGGACAGGTCCCCGAAGCTTTCTTT. Translation gives CASSVGGGQVPEAFF. The chain employs TRBV9 and TRBJ1-1; 7 nucleotides line up with TRBD1. The germline V gene has CDR1 SGDLS and CDR2 YYNGEE. This CDR3 is 15 amino acids long. V shed 0 bases, J shed 8 bases, and the junction held 10 bases outside the gene matches.